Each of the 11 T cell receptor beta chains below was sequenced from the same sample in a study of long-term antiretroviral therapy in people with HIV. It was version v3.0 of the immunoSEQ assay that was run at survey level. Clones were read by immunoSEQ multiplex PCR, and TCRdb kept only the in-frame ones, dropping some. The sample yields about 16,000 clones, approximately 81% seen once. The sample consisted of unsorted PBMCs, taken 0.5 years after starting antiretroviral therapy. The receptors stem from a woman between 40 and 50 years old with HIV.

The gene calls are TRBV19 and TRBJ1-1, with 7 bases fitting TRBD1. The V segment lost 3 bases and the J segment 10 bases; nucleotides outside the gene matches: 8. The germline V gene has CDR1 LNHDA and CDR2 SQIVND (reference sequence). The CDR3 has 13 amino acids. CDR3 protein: CASSIRGQIVAFF. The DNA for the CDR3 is TGTGCCAGTAGTATCCGGGGACAGATAGTAGCTTTCTTT. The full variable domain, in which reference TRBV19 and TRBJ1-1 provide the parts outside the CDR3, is DGGITQSPKYLFRKEGQNVTLSCEQNLNHDAMYWYRQDPGQGLRLIYYSQIVNDFQKGDIAEGYSVSREKKESFPLTVTSAQKNPTAFYLCASSIRGQIVAFFGQGTRLTVV.

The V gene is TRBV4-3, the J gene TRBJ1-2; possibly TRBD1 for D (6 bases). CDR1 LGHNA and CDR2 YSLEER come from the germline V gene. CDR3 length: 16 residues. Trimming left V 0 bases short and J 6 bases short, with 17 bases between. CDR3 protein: CASSQDSWQGHNGYTF. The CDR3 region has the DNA TGCGCCAGCAGCCAAGATTCGTGGCAGGGACATAATGGCTACACCTTC.

The CDR3 protein is CASSLEGNSGNTIYF. CDR3 DNA: TGTGCCAGCAGCTTGGAGGGGAACTCTGGAAACACCATATATTTT. The V gene is TRBV5-6, the J gene TRBJ1-3, with D possibly matching TRBD1 (5 bases). Between the trimmed V and J ends, which lost 0 bases and 0 bases, there was a span of 7 bases. Germline loops: CDR1 SGHDT, CDR2 YYEEEE. CDR3 length: 15 amino acids.

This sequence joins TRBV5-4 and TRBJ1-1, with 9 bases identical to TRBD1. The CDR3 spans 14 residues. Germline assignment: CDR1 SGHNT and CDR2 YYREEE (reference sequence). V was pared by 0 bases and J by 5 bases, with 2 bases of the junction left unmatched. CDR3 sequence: CASSLAGQGTEAFF. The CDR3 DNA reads TGTGCCAGCAGCTTGGCGGGACAGGGTACTGAAGCTTTCTTT.

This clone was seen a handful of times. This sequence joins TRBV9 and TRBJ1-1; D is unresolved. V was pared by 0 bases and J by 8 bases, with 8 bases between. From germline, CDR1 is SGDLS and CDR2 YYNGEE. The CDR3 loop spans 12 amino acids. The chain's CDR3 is CASSVGTDEAFF. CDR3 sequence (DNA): TGTGCCAGCAGCGTAGGAACAGACGAAGCTTTCTTT.

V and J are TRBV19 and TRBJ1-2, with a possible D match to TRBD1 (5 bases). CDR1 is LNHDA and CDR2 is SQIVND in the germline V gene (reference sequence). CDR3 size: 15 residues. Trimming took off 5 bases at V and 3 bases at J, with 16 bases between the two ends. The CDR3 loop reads CASSPGSRGDYGYTF. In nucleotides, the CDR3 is TGTGCCAGTAGTCCGGGGAGTAGGGGTGACTATGGCTACACCTTC.

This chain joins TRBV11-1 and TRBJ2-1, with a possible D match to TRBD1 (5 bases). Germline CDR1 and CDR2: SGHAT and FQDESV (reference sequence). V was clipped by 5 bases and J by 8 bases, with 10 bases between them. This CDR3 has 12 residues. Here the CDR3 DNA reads TGTGCCAGCAGCAATCAGGGTTATGAGCAGTTCTTC. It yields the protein CASSNQGYEQFF.

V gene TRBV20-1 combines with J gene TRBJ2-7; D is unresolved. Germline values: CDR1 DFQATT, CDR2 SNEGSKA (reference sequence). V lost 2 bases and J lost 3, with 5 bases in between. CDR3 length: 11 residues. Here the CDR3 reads CSARRNYEQYF. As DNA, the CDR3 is TGCAGTGCTAGACGGAACTACGAGCAGTACTTC.

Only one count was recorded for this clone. CDR3 coding DNA: TGTGCCAGCAGCTTTGGGCGACAAGAGACCCAGTACTTC. Residues: CASSFGRQETQYF. This sequence joins TRBV11-2 and TRBJ2-5; D remains ambiguous. The CDR3 runs to 13 residues. From germline, CDR1 is SGHAT and CDR2 FQNNGV. The V end lost 3 bases, the J end lost 2 bases, and 7 bases lay between the germline ends.

The CDR3 DNA reads as TGTGCCAGCAGCCTCCGTTGGAATGAGCAGTTCTTC. Translation: CASSLRWNEQFF. The V call is TRBV7-9, the J call TRBJ2-1; no clear D. Trimming shortened V by 5 bases and J by 7 bases, and 9 bases separated the two germline ends. Germline V gene lookup returns CDR1 SEHNR and CDR2 FQNEAQ (reference sequence). This CDR3 contains 12 residues.

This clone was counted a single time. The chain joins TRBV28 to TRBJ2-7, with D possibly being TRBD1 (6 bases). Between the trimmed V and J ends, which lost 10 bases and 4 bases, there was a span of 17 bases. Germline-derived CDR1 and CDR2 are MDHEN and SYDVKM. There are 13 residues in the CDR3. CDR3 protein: CATQRGIFYEQYF. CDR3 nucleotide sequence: TGTGCCACCCAGAGGGGGATTTTTTACGAGCAGTACTTC.